A selection of T cell receptor beta chains follows, all from one sample in a study of OX40 agonist ivuxolimab in advanced cancers. The method was immunoSEQ multiplex PCR; TCRdb's version includes in-frame clones alone and lacks a portion of them. The sample yields more than 50,000 clones, about 89% seen once. The sample in question was CD4+ or CD8+ T cells sorted from blood, obtained in a trial of the OX40 agonist ivuxolimab. These receptors came from an adult with an advanced solid tumor such as melanoma, head and neck, liver or kidney cancer. The CDR3 runs from the conserved cysteine through the conserved F or W. Each record gives: J gene, CDR3 length, V gene, clone size, D gene, CDR3 DNA, CDR3 protein. D genes are given only for firm matches. Part of the rows lack a size; the others show once, few, many or a class for expanded clones.

>TRBJ2-7|9|TRBV27|.|.
TGTGCTACGAGGAGGGCGCAGTACTTC
CATRRAQYF
>TRBJ1-5|15|TRBV6-6|.|TRBD1
TGTGCCAGCAGACATGGGACAGGAGGTAATCAGCCCCAGCATTTT
CASRHGTGGNQPQHF
>TRBJ2-1|14|TRBV14|.|.
TGTGCCAGCAGCCAAGTTAGTCTGGCCAATGAGCAGTTCTTC
CASSQVSLANEQFF
>TRBJ1-5|15|TRBV2|.|.
TGTGCCAGCAGTTTTCAGGGGCAGAGCAATCAGCCCCAGCATTTT
CASSFQGQSNQPQHF
>TRBJ2-3|16|TRBV11-3|once|TRBD2
TGTGCCAGCAGCTACGGGGCGGGAGCCGCCCAAGATACGCAGTATTTT
CASSYGAGAAQDTQYF
>TRBJ2-7|13|TRBV5-4|few|TRBD2
TGTGCCAGCAGCTTTCGGGGGGACTCCCCTCAGTACTTC
CASSFRGDSPQYF
>TRBJ1-1|14|TRBV6-5|.|.
TGTGCCAGCAGTAATTACCAGGCCGTCACTGAAGCTTTCTTT
CASSNYQAVTEAFF
>TRBJ2-3|16|TRBV5-4|.|TRBD2
TGTGCCAGCAGCGCCGCTAGCGGGCCCGTTGTGAATACGCAGTATTTT
CASSAASGPVVNTQYF
>TRBJ1-2|12|TRBV19|.|TRBD1
TGTGCCAGTGGTCGACAGGGAGGCGGCTACACCTTC
CASGRQGGGYTF
>TRBJ2-3|16|TRBV7-9|.|.
TGTGCCAGCACCCGTCTCATGACAGGCGATACAGATACGCAGTATTTT
CASTRLMTGDTDTQYF
>TRBJ2-3|13|TRBV10-1|.|.
TGCGCCAGCTCCGACAGCCTCACAGATACGCAGTATTTT
CASSDSLTDTQYF
>TRBJ1-1|16|TRBV27|once|.
TGTGCCAGCAGTTTTTTTCTCCCAGGCAGTGTCACTGAAGCTTTCTTT
CASSFFLPGSVTEAFF
>TRBJ2-3|15|TRBV6-5|.|.
TGTGCCAGCAGTCAACTAGGAGGGAACACAGATACGCAGTATTTT
CASSQLGGNTDTQYF
>TRBJ1-6|15|TRBV4-1|.|.
TGCGCCAGCAGAGGGAACGAGGGCCTAAATTCACCCCTCCACTTT
CASRGNEGLNSPLHF
>TRBJ2-7|14|TRBV2|.|TRBD1
TGTGCCAGCAGTAAAGGACAGGGGGCCAACGAGCAGTACTTC
CASSKGQGANEQYF
>TRBJ1-6|13|TRBV2|.|.
TGTGCCAGCAGTGAAAAAGCGATGAACCCCCTCCACTTT
CASSEKAMNPLHF
>TRBJ1-2|13|TRBV7-2|.|.
TGTGCCAGCAGCTTAGCGTCCCAGCGGGGCTACACCTTC
CASSLASQRGYTF
>TRBJ2-1|14|TRBV5-4|.|.
TGTGCCAGCAGCTTCCTCGGGCCATACAATGAGCAGTTCTTC
CASSFLGPYNEQFF
>TRBJ1-2|15|TRBV5-5|few|.
TGTGCCAGCAGCTTTGCCAGAGGGGCTAACTATGGCTACACCTTC
CASSFARGANYGYTF
>TRBJ2-3|15|TRBV2|.|TRBD2
TGTGCCAGCAGTCGCGGACTAGGCTCCCCAGATACGCAGTATTTT
CASSRGLGSPDTQYF
>TRBJ2-7|11|TRBV28|.|.
TGTGCCAGCAGTCTGCTTGGAAAGCAGTACTTC
CASSLLGKQYF
>TRBJ2-1|18|TRBV7-3|.|TRBD2
TGTGCCAGCAGCCAGGGACTAGCGGGAATAGGTTCCCCGAATGAGCAGTTCTTC
CASSQGLAGIGSPNEQFF
>TRBJ1-4|17|TRBV15|.|.
TGTGCCACCAGCAGAGATTGGAGGGGCCCAGCTAATGAAAAACTGTTTTTT
CATSRDWRGPANEKLFF
>TRBJ2-1|13|TRBV5-4|.|TRBD1
TGTGCCAGCAGCCGTGGACAGGGGGATGAGCAGTTCTTC
CASSRGQGDEQFF
>TRBJ2-1|14|TRBV5-1|.|TRBD2
TGCGCCAGCAGCACGTTAAAAACTAGCGGAGAGCAGTTCTTC
CASSTLKTSGEQFF
>TRBJ1-1|12|TRBV18|.|.
TGTGCCAGCTCACGACAGAACACTGAAGCTTTCTTT
CASSRQNTEAFF
>TRBJ2-3|14|TRBV15|.|.
TGTGCCACCAGCAGAGGACTAGGGACAGATACGCAGTATTTT
CATSRGLGTDTQYF
>TRBJ1-1|13|TRBV19|.|.
TGTGCCAGTAGTCCCCGACTCCGTACTGAAGCTTTCTTT
CASSPRLRTEAFF
>TRBJ1-5|14|TRBV2|.|TRBD1
TGTGCCAGCAGTGCCGGACAGGGAGGACAGCCCCAGCATTTT
CASSAGQGGQPQHF
>TRBJ2-7|12|TRBV2|.|.
TGTGCCAGCTTAGCGATCGCCTACGAGCAGTACTTC
CASLAIAYEQYF
>TRBJ2-7|14|TRBV4-2|once|.
TGTGCCAGCAGCCAAGACAACAGACACTACGAGCAGTACTTC
CASSQDNRHYEQYF
>TRBJ2-6|17|TRBV7-2|.|TRBD1
TGTGCCAGCAGCCCCAGGGGGCTTACAGGTGGGGCCAACGTCCTGACTTTC
CASSPRGLTGGANVLTF
>TRBJ1-1|11|TRBV28|.|.
TGTGCCAGCCGACTGAACACTGAAGCTTTCTTT
CASRLNTEAFF
>TRBJ2-5|15|TRBV7-3|once|.
TGTGCCAGCAGCTTATTTGGGCAGGGACGGGAGACCCAGTACTTC
CASSLFGQGRETQYF
>TRBJ1-1|14|TRBV19|.|TRBD1
TGTGCCAGTATCGGGACAGCGATGAACACTGAAGCTTTCTTT
CASIGTAMNTEAFF
>TRBJ1-5|16|TRBV15|.|.
TGTGCCACCAGCAGAGATCGGTGGGGACCAAATCAGCCCCAGCATTTT
CATSRDRWGPNQPQHF
>TRBJ1-5|15|TRBV28|.|TRBD1
TGTGCCAGCAGTTTAGGGGACAGGTTCAATCAGCCCCAGCATTTT
CASSLGDRFNQPQHF
>TRBJ2-7|14|TRBV5-1|.|.
TGCGCCAGCAGCTTTGGCAGTCTGTCCTACGAGCAGTACTTC
CASSFGSLSYEQYF
>TRBJ2-5|14|TRBV9|.|TRBD2
TGTGCCAGCAGCGCTAGCGGGAGGTTGGAGACCCAGTACTTC
CASSASGRLETQYF
>TRBJ2-3|16|TRBV15|once|.
TGTGCCACCAGCACCGGGCGACGGTTATCCACAGATACGCAGTATTTT
CATSTGRRLSTDTQYF
>TRBJ2-7|13|TRBV6-6|.|.
TGTGCCAGCAGCAACCCCGGAGGCTACGAGCAGTACTTC
CASSNPGGYEQYF
>TRBJ2-7|16|TRBV6-5|once|TRBD1
TGTGCCAGCAGTTATAGATTAGGGACAGGCACCTACGAGCAGTACTTC
CASSYRLGTGTYEQYF
>TRBJ2-7|14|TRBV9|.|.
TGTGCCAGCAGCACCTCGGGTACCGACTACGAGCAGTACTTC
CASSTSGTDYEQYF
>TRBJ1-2|13|TRBV18|once|.
TGTGCCAGCTCACCAACTCGGGACTATGGCTACACCTTC
CASSPTRDYGYTF
>TRBJ2-1|14|TRBV6-1|.|.
TGTGCCAGCAGTGAGCCAGGAGCTGGGAATGAGCAGTTCTTC
CASSEPGAGNEQFF
>TRBJ2-3|13|TRBV29-1|.|TRBD1
TGCAGCGAGGGGGCCCGGAGCACAGATACGCAGTATTTT
CSEGARSTDTQYF
>TRBJ1-1|11|TRBV7-2|.|.
TGTGCCAGCAGCACCAACACTGAAGCTTTCTTT
CASSTNTEAFF
>TRBJ2-7|15|TRBV15|.|.
TGTGCCACCAGCCAGGCCGGAGGGGGCTCCTACGAGCAGTACTTC
CATSQAGGGSYEQYF
>TRBJ2-7|15|TRBV5-1|.|.
TGCGCCAGCAGCTTCCAGCGGGCTAGCTCCTACGAGCAGTACTTC
CASSFQRASSYEQYF
>TRBJ1-4|15|TRBV6-1|.|.
TGTGCCAGCAGTCGACAGAGACTAACAGGTGAAAAACTGTTTTTT
CASSRQRLTGEKLFF
>TRBJ2-7|15|TRBV27|.|.
TGTGCCAGCAGTGTAACAGGGAAAGGTTCCTACGAGCAGTACTTC
CASSVTGKGSYEQYF
>TRBJ2-7|15|TRBV15|medium-sized|TRBD1
TGTGCCACCAGCAGAGATTCTAGGACAGGGGGCGAGCAGTACTTC
CATSRDSRTGGEQYF
>TRBJ1-2|14|TRBV14|few|TRBD1
TGTGCCAGCAGCCCCTTAGGGGGCGCTTACGGCTACACCTTC
CASSPLGGAYGYTF
>TRBJ2-7|15|TRBV5-1|once|TRBD2
TGCGCCAGCAGCTTGGCCCTAGCGGGGGGTTACGAGCAGTACTTC
CASSLALAGGYEQYF
>TRBJ1-4|13|TRBV6-6|.|.
TGTGCCAGCAGTTACAGGGGAGCGGAAAAACTGTTTTTT
CASSYRGAEKLFF
>TRBJ2-3|13|TRBV6-1|.|.
TGTGCCTGCCGGGACTCGAGCACAGATACGCAGTATTTT
CACRDSSTDTQYF
>TRBJ2-7|13|TRBV6-5|.|.
TGTGCCAGCAGTTACAGGGGGGACTACGAGCAGTACTTC
CASSYRGDYEQYF